These 14 T cell receptor beta chains came from one sample sequenced in a study of T cells after yellow fever vaccination. TCRdb analysed the 5' RACE reads with MiXCR anew, one entry per CDR3 protein. The sample shows a few hundred thousand distinct CDR3 sequences, roughly 3% of them seen only once. The sequenced sample was CD4+ T cells sorted from PBMCs, obtained 10 days after the yellow fever booster vaccination. The receptors come from a young man who received the YFV17D yellow fever vaccine.

The V call is TRBV28, the J call TRBJ2-4; 10 bases align to TRBD1. V lost 5 bases, J lost 1 base, and 5 bases stayed unmatched. Germline values: CDR1 MDHEN, CDR2 SYDVKM. The length of the CDR3 is 16 residues. In nucleotides, the CDR3 is TGTGCCAGCAGTCCCCCGGGACAGGGGGCCAAAAACATTCAGTACTTC. Encoded protein: CASSPPGQGAKNIQYF.

This clonotype has only a few counts. V usage is TRBV14 and J usage is TRBJ2-7, with D possibly being TRBD1 or TRBD2 (5 bases each). The CDR3 extends over 15 amino acids. Germline V gene sequence: CDR1 SGHDN, CDR2 FVKESK. V was clipped by 0 bases and J by 3 bases, with 12 bases between them. The CDR3 DNA reads as TGTGCCAGCAGCCAAGATTCAGGGACCTTCTACGAGCAGTACTTC. Translated, it gives CASSQDSGTFYEQYF. Filled out from reference TRBV14 and TRBJ2-7, the complete variable domain reads EAGVTQFPSHSVIEKGQTVTLRCDPISGHDNLYWYRRVMGKEIKFLLHFVKESKQDESGMPNNRFLAERTGGTYSTLKVQPAELEDSGVYFCASSQDSGTFYEQYFGPGTRLTVT.

The sample holds a few counts of this clonotype. The CDR3, as DNA: TGTGCCAGCAGCCCTAGACTAGCTGCTGAGACCCAGTACTTC. Encoded protein: CASSPRLAAETQYF. The V gene is TRBV9, the J gene TRBJ2-5, with 7 bases identical to TRBD2. Germline trimming cut 4 bases from V and 5 bases from J; bases unmatched to any gene: 8. This CDR3 is 14 amino acids long. Germline CDR1 is SGDLS and CDR2 is YYNGEE.

This clonotype was counted at least ten times. The chain couples TRBV7-9 to TRBJ2-7, with D possibly TRBD2 on 6 matching bases. Germline loops: CDR1 SEHNR, CDR2 FQNEAQ (reference sequence). This CDR3 comprises 12 residues. V lost 5 bases to trimming and J lost 7 bases, with 12 bases between them. CDR3 protein: CASSGDGGEQYF. The CDR3 DNA follows: TGTGCCAGCAGCGGGGACGGAGGGGAGCAGTACTTC.

This clonotype was seen more than once but under ten times. The chain combines TRBV25-1 with TRBJ1-2, with 11 positions matching TRBD1. The ends lost 4 bases at V and 8 bases at J; junction bases unmatched: 9. Germline CDR1 reads MGHDK; CDR2 reads SYGVNS. The CDR3 covers 15 residues. The CDR3 loop reads CASSGPGTGGRGYTF. As DNA, the CDR3 is TGTGCCAGCAGTGGGCCTGGGACAGGGGGACGGGGCTACACCTTC.

The sample holds many counts of this clonotype. The CDR3 DNA is TGTGCCAGCAGCTTCTCCGAAAGCCGAACCCAGTACTTC. This codes for CASSFSESRTQYF. The V and J genes are TRBV5-6 and TRBJ2-5, with no clear D. V lost 2 bases to trimming and J lost 8 bases, with 13 bases between them. Germline V gene lookup returns CDR1 SGHDT and CDR2 YYEEEE. The CDR3 runs 13 residues.

The chain joins TRBV4-1 to TRBJ2-3, with D perhaps being TRBD1 or TRBD2 (6 bases each). Trimming took 4 bases from V and 1 from J, leaving 15 bases between them. Germline V lookup: CDR1 MGHRA, CDR2 YSYEKL. The CDR3 runs to 16 residues. The chain's CDR3 is CASSLPEGGGTDTQYF. The CDR3 DNA follows: TGCGCCAGCAGCCTTCCAGAGGGGGGAGGCACAGATACGCAGTATTTT.

Many counts were recorded for this clonotype. The CDR3 nucleotides read TGTGCCAGCAGTTTATCCGGGATCTCCTACGAGCAGTACGTC. Translating it yields CASSLSGISYEQYV. J is TRBJ2-7 and V is TRBV28, with D maybe TRBD2 (5 bases). The CDR3 totals 14 residues. With 1 base removed from V and 0 bases from J, the gap between germline ends came to 7 bases. CDR1 MDHEN and CDR2 SYDVKM come from the germline V gene.

In this sample, this clonotype turned up many times. This sequence joins TRBV11-2 and TRBJ2-3, with D unclear. The V gene's germline CDR1 is SGHAT and CDR2 FQNNGV. The CDR3 loop spans 14 amino acids. V lost 5 bases and J lost 5, with 14 bases in between. The CDR3 DNA reads as TGTGCCAGCAGCCCCCAGGTGGCGAAAGATACGCAGTATTTT. Translating gives CASSPQVAKDTQYF.

CDR3 residues: CASSQPRDAIGYGYTF. The CDR3 DNA follows: TGCGCCAGCAGCCAACCCCGGGACGCCATAGGGTATGGCTACACCTTC. The genes are TRBV4-1 and TRBJ1-2; TRBD1 is a possible D gene (5 bases). There are 16 residues in the CDR3. The V end lost 2 bases, the J end lost 5 bases, and 18 bases lay between the germline ends. The germline V gene has CDR1 MGHRA and CDR2 YSYEKL.

The rearrangement links TRBV20-1 to TRBJ2-4; a possible D gene is TRBD2 (6 bases). V was cut by 5 bases and J by 0 bases, with 8 bases left in between. Germline V gene lookup returns CDR1 DFQATT and CDR2 SNEGSKA (reference sequence). The CDR3 loop spans 13 amino acids. This CDR3 is CSARGLAKNIQYF. The CDR3 DNA reads as TGCAGTGCTCGGGGGTTAGCCAAAAACATTCAGTACTTC.

This clonotype was counted many times. The chain carries TRBV7-2 and TRBJ2-1, with 8 bases lining up with TRBD1. The CDR3 totals 16 residues. Looked up from germline, CDR1 is SGHTA and CDR2 is FQGNSA. Trimming took 1 base from V and 7 from J; bases not matched to a gene: 9. CDR3 region: CASSLDRRGLGNEQFF. DNA of the CDR3: TGTGCCAGCAGCTTAGATCGCAGGGGGCTAGGGAATGAGCAGTTCTTC.

The CDR3 DNA reads as TGTGCCAGCAGCCCCTCGGGACAGGCGGACTACGAGCAGTACTTC. Its translation: CASSPSGQADYEQYF. The V gene is TRBV7-2, the J gene TRBJ2-7, with 8 bases aligning to TRBD1. This CDR3 region has 15 residues. Trimming at V came to 5 bases and at J to 3 bases, leaving 9 bases not matched to a gene. From germline, CDR1 is SGHTA and CDR2 FQGNSA.

V and J are TRBV6-6 and TRBJ2-3; possibly TRBD2 for D (6 bases). This CDR3 has 16 amino acids. Germline V gene sequence: CDR1 MNHNY, CDR2 SVGAGI (reference sequence). The V end was cut by 5 bases, the J end by 0 bases, with 15 bases between. As DNA, the CDR3 is TGTGCCAGCAGTCCAACTCCGGGGACTAGCACAGATACGCAGTATTTT. This encodes CASSPTPGTSTDTQYF.